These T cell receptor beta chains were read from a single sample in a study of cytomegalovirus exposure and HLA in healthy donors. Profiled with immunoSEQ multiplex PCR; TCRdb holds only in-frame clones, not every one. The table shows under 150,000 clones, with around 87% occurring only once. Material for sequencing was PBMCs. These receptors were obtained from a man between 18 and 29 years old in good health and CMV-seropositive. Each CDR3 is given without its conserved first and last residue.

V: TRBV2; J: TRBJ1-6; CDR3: ASKDRGGSPLH
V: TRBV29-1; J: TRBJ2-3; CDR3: SVDKDRLTDTQY
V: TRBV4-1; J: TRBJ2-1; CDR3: ASSQGVASGRDEQF
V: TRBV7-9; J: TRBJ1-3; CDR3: ATPPGQGINTIY
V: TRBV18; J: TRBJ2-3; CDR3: ASSPDQASRADTQY
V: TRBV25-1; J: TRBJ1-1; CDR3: ASSEYAGGTEAF
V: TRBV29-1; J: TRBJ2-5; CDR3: SVVHLVSQETQY
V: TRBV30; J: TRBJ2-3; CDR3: ASVRGLSTDTQY
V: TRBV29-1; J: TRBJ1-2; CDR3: SVSRTGQGGLGYT
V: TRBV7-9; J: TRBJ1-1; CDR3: ASTGRAYGDTEAF
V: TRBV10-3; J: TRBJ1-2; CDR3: AIRDTNYGYT
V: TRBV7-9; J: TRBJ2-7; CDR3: ASSHKTSGSSEQY
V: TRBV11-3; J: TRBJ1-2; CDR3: ASSLVGGRGYT
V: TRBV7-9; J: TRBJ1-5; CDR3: ASTRDSPGNQPQH
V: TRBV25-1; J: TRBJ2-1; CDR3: ASSEAIYGNEQF
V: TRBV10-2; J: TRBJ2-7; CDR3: ATSVAGPYEQY
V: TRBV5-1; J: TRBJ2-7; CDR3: ASSLGAGSSYEQY
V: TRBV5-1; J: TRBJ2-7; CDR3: ASSAGTGGYEQY
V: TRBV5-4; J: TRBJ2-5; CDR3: ASSGRGGAFRETQY
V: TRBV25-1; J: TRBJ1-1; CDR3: ASSSTGLSTEAF
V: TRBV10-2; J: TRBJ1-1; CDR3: ASGGTHMNTEAF
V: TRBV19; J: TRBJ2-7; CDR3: ASSLGLASEQY
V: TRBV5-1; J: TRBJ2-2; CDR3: ASSPGVTGVNTGELF
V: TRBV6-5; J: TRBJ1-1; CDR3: ASSFRGINTEAF
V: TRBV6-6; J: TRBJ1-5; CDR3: ASSYLEQGSNQPQH
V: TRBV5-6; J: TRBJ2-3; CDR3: ASSLIAGGAVDTQY
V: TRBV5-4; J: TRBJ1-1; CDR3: ASSLHWANTEAF
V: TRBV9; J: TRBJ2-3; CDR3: ASSVVAGGPVGTQY
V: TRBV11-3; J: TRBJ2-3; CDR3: ASSSEVRPDTQY
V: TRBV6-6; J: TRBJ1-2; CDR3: ASTYGVYGYT
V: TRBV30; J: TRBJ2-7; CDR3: AWSVRGASYEQY
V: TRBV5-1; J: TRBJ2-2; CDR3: ASSFSTDNTGELF
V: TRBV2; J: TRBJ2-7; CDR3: ASSWTETYEQY
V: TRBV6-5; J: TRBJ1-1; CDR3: ASSVTGNTEAF
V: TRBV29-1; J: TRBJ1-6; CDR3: SVGGGDNSPLH
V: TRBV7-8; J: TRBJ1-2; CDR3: ASSTRDRTNYGYT
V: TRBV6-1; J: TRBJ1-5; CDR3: ASSWGQGNAQPQH
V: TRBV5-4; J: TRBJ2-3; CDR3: ASSLAGPFRITDTQY
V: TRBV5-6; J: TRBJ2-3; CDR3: ASSSVRGRDTQY
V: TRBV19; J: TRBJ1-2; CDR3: ASSIGQMQGYT
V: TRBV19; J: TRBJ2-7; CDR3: ASSIVLGYEQY
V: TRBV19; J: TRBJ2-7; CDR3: ASSQGYHSYEQY
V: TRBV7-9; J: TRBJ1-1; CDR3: ASRSQGSEAF
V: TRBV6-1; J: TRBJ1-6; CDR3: ASSDTGSPLH
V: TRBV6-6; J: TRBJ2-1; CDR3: ASSYPKAGLDNEQF
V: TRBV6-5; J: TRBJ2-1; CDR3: ASSRTSGGNEQF
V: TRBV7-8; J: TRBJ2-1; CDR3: ASSLFSDAYNEQF
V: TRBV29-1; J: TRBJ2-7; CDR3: SVRSWIWTSGGSYVYEQY
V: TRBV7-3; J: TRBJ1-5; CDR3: ASSLGGYIDSNQPQH